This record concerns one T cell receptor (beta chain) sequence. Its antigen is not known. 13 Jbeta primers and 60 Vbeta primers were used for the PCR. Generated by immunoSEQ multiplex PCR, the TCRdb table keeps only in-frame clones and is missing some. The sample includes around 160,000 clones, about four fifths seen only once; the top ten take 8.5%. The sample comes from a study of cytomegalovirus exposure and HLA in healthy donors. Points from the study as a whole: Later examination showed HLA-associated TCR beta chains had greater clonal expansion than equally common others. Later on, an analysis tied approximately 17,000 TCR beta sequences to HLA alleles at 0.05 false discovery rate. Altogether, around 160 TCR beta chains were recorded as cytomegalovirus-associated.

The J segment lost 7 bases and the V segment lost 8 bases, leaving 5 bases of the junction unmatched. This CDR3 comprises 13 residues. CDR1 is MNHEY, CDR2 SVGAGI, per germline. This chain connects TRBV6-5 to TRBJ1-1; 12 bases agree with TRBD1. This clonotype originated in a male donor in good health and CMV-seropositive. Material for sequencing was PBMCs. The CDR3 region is CASGGQGADEAFF. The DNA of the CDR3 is TGTGCCAGCGGGGGACAGGGGGCGGATGAAGCTTTCTTT.